This T cell receptor (beta chain) originates from a study of CD8 T cells in Susac syndrome. The multiple sclerosis control cohort comprised treatment-naive individuals presenting with stable or active relapsing-remitting disease. In germline, CDR1 is SGDLS, CDR2 YYNGEE. The CDR3 totals 14 residues. The V gene lost 3 bases and the J gene lost 4 bases, with 10 bases spanning the gap. Reverse transcription used roughly 0.45 to 1 ug RNA and random hexamers. MiXCR, run by TCRdb on the immunoSEQ multiplex PCR reads, gives a single entry per CDR3 protein. The sample carries approximately 230,000 distinct CDR3 sequences, 93% recorded once.

Sequenced material: CD4+ T cells from PBMCs. The origin of this receptor is a human donor with multiple sclerosis. The V gene is TRBV9, the J gene TRBJ2-2, with D perhaps being TRBD1 or TRBD2 (6 bases each). As DNA, the CDR3 is TGTGCCAGCAGCGGCGGGACACCCACCGGGGAGCTGTTTTTT. It yields the protein CASSGGTPTGELFF.